This T cell receptor (beta chain) is from a study of blood T cell repertoires in COVID-19. The overall study: Whether acute or convalescent, the COVID-19 samples came from the United States, Italy and Spain. PBMCs, B-cell-depleted T cells, or T cells were the source of the cDNA or gDNA that made up the material.

Per the authors' pipeline: For nucleated cells, counts were estimated from reference gene primer amplification. Assay used: immunoSEQ multiplex PCR; TCRdb lists only in-frame clones, some missing. For V, J and clone size, that table is used; D and trimming come from the DNA. The sample shows 150,000 to 200,000 clones, about 85% of them seen only once. This CDR3 has 14 residues. V dropped 1 base and J dropped 7; count of bases not matched to a gene: 4. Per germline, CDR1 LGHNT and CDR2 FRNRAP. The chain links TRBV12-5 to TRBJ1-5; 7 bases are shared with TRBD1. This receptor was identified in a woman older than 75 with acute or convalescent COVID-19. The specimen was peripheral blood. The CDR3 sequence: CASGLDRQGQPQHF. The CDR3 nucleotides read TGTGCTAGTGGTTTGGACAGACAGGGCCAGCCCCAGCATTTT.